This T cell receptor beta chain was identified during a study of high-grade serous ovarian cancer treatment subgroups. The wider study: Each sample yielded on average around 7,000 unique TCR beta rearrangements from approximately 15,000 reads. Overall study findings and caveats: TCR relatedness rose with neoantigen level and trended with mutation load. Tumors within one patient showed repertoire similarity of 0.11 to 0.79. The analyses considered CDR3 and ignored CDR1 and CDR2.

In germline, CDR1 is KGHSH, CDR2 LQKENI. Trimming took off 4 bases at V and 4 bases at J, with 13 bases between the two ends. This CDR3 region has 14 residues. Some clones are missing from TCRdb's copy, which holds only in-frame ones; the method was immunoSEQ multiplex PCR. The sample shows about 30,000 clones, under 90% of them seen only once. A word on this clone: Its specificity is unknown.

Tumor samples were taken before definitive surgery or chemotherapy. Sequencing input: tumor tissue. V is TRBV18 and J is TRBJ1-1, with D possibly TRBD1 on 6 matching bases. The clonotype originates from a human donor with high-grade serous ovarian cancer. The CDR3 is CASSLFPTGTEAFF. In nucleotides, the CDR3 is TGTGCCAGCTCACTTTTCCCGACAGGCACTGAAGCTTTCTTT.